This paragraph covers one TCR beta chain sequence. Its specificity is not known. Assay: immunoSEQ multiplex PCR; the TCRdb copy retains only in-frame clones and omits some. The sample lists 100,000 to 140,000 clones; roughly 90% were seen once. These data come from a study of T cell responses to AZD1222 COVID-19 vaccine. Findings and caveats of the study: Seropositive at baseline were only a handful of AZD1222 recipients. Donors were largely white British and mainly female; clonal diversity was possibly underestimated. Of spike-specific TCRs, nearly half reportedly target regions left unmutated in variants.

Trimming stripped 5 bases from V and 3 bases from J, with 16 bases between. The CDR3 loop spans 16 amino acids. CDR1 and CDR2 from the germline V gene are SGHTA and FQGTGA. The starting material was peripheral blood, obtained on day 0 of AZD1222 vaccination. The source is an adult in good health. The chain is built from TRBV7-3 and TRBJ2-2, with TRBD1 as a possible D gene (6 bases). This CDR3 reads CASSRSGGVYTGELFF. CDR3 nucleotide sequence: TGTGCCAGCAGCAGGAGTGGGGGCGTTTACACCGGGGAGCTGTTTTTT.